This T cell receptor beta chain was recorded in a study of T cell responses to AZD1222 COVID-19 vaccine. The method was immunoSEQ multiplex PCR; TCRdb's version includes in-frame clones alone and lacks a portion of them. The data show some 160,000 clones, approximately 91% seen once. CDR3 length equals 15 residues. Germline CDR1 SGHRS, CDR2 YFSETQ. V was clipped by 3 bases and J by 3 bases, with 15 bases between them. This rearrangement joins TRBV5-1 to TRBJ1-1; D ambiguous. The sample was peripheral blood, taken 28 days after the second AZD1222 dose. The clonotype was recovered from an adult who received the AZD1222 COVID-19 vaccine. CDR3 amino acids: CASSSPAGRYTEAFF. CDR3 bases: TGCGCCAGCAGCTCCCCGGCGGGGAGGTACACTGAAGCTTTCTTT.